This TCR beta chain was captured by sequencing in a study of blood T cell repertoires in COVID-19. At the level of the study: Samples of COVID-19 (acute and convalescent) were obtained from the United States, Italy and Spain. The analysed material was cDNA or gDNA that came from T cells, B-cell-depleted T cells, or PBMCs.

This CDR3 spans 16 amino acids. Losses at the gene ends were 2 bases for V and 3 bases for J; bases not matched to a gene: 5. Germline CDR1 is SGDLS and CDR2 is YYNGEE. In the authors' methods: Reference gene primers were amplified, and this amplification served to estimate nucleated cell counts. Sequenced by immunoSEQ multiplex PCR; TCRdb stores in-frame clones only, minus some. The V and J calls and clone size were taken over from that table, and D and trimming were inferred from the DNA. In the table there are 100,000 to 150,000 clones, 82% of which are singletons. The chain couples TRBV9 to TRBJ1-5, with TRBD1 identical over 10 bases. The sequence came from an older woman with acute or convalescent COVID-19. Sequenced input: peripheral blood. The CDR3 region is CASSVGTGVNNQPQHF. DNA of the CDR3: TGTGCCAGCAGCGTCGGGACAGGGGTGAACAATCAGCCCCAGCATTTT.